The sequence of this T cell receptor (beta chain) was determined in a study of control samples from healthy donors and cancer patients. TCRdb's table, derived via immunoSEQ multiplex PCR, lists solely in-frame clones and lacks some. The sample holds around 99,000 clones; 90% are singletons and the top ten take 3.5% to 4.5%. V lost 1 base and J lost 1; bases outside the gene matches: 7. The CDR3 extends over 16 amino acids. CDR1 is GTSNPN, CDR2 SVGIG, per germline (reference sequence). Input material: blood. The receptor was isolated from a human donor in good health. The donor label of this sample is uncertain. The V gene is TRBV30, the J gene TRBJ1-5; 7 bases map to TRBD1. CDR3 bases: TGTGCCTGGAGTGATGAGACAGGGAGAAGCAATCAGCCCCAGCATTTT. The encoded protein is CAWSDETGRSNQPQHF.